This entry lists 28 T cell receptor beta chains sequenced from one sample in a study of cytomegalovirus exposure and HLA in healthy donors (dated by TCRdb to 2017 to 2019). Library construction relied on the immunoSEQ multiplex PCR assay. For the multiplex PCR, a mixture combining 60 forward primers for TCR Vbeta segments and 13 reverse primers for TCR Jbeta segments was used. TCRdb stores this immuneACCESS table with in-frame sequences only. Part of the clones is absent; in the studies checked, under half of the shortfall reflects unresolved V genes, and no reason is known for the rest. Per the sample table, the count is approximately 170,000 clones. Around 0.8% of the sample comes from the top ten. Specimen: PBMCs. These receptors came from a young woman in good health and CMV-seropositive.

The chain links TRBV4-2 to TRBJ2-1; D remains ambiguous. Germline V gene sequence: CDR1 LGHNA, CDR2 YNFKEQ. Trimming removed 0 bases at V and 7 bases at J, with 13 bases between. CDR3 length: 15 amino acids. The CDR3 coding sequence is TGTGCCAGCAGCCAAGACACAGCACTGGCGAATGAGCAGTTCTTC. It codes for CASSQDTALANEQFF.

CDR3 DNA: TGTGCCAGCAGCTTGTTGTCTGGGCTCGAGCAGTACTTC. Translating gives CASSLLSGLEQYF. The chain is built from TRBV5-8 and TRBJ2-7; D is undetermined. Germline CDR1 and CDR2: SGHTS and YDEGEE. The length of the CDR3 is 13 residues. V was cut by 1 base and J by 6 bases, with 11 bases left in between.

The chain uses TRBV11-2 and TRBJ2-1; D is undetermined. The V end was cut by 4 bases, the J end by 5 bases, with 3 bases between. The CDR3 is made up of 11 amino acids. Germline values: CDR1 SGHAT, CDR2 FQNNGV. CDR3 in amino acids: CASSSNNEQFF. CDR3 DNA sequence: TGTGCCAGCAGCTCAAACAATGAGCAGTTCTTC.

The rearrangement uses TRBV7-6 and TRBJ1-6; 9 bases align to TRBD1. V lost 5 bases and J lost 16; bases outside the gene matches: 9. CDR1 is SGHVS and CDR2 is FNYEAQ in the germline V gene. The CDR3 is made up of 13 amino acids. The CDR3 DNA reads TGTGCCAGCAGCCCCGGGACAGGGCTTACGCTCCACTTT. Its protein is CASSPGTGLTLHF.

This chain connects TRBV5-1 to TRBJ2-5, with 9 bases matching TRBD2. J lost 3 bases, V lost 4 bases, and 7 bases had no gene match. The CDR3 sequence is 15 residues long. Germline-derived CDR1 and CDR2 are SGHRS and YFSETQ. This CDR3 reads CASSLPGGREETQYF. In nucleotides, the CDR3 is TGCGCCAGCAGCCTCCCTGGCGGGAGGGAAGAGACCCAGTACTTC.

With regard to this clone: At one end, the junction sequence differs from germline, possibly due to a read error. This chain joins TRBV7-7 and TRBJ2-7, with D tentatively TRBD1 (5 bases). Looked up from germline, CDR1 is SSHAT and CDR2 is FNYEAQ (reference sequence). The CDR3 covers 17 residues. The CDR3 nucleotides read TGTGCTAGCAGCTTAGAGGCTCCCTTGACAGATTCCTACGAGCAGTACTTC. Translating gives CASSLEAPLTDSYEQYF. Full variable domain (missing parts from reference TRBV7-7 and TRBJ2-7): GAGVSQSPRYKVTKRGQDVTLRCDPISSHATLYWYQQALGQGPEFLTYFNYEAQPDKSGLPSDRFSAERPEGSISTLTIQRTEQRDSAMYRCASSLEAPLTDSYEQYFGPGTRLTVT.

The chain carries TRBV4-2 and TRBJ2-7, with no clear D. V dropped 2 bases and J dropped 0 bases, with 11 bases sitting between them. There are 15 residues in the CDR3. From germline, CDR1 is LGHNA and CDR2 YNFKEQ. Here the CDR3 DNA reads TGTGCCAGCAGCCAAACGAGACTGAGCTCCTACGAGCAGTACTTC. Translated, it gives CASSQTRLSSYEQYF.

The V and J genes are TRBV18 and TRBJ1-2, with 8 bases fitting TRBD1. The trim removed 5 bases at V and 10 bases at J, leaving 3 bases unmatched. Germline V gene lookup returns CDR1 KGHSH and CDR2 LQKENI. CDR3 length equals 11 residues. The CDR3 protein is CASSGQGHYTF. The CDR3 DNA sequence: TGTGCCAGCTCAGGACAGGGACACTACACCTTC.

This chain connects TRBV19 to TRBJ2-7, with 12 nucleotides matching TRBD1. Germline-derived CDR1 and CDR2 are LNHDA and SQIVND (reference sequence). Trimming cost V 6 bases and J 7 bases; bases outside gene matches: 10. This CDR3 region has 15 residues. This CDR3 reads CASSQIRDRGREQYF. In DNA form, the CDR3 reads TGTGCCAGTAGCCAAATCCGGGACAGGGGGCGGGAGCAGTACTTC.

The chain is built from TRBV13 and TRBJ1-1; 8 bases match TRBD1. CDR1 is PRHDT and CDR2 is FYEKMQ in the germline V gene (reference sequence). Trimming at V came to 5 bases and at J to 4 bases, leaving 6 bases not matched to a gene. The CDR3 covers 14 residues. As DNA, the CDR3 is TGTGCCAGCAGCGTATACAGGGGGATCACTGAAGCTTTCTTT. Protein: CASSVYRGITEAFF. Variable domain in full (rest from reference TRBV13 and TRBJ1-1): AAGVIQSPRHLIKEKRETATLKCYPIPRHDTVYWYQQGPGQDPQFLISFYEKMQSDKGSIPDRFSAQQFSDYHSELNMSSLELGDSALYFCASSVYRGITEAFFGQGTRLTVV.

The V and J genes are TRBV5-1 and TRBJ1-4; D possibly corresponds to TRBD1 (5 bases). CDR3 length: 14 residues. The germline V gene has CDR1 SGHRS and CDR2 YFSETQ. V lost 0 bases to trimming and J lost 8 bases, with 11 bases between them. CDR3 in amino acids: CASSLAGGEEKLFF. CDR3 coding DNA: TGCGCCAGCAGCTTGGCGGGGGGAGAAGAAAAACTGTTTTTT.

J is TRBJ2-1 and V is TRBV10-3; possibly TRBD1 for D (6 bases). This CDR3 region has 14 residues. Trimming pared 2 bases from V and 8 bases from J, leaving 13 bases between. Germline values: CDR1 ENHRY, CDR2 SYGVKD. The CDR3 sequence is CAISERKQGDEQFF. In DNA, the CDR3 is TGTGCCATCAGTGAGCGAAAACAGGGCGATGAGCAGTTCTTC.

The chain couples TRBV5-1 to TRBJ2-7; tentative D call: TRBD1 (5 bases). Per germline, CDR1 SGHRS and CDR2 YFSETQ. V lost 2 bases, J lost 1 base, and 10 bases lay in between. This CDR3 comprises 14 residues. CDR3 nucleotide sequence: TGCGCCAGCAGCTTCACAGGAGATTCCTACGAGCAGTACTTC. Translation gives CASSFTGDSYEQYF. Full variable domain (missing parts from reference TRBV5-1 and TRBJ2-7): KAGVTQTPRYLIKTRGQQVTLSCSPISGHRSVSWYQQTPGQGLQFLFEYFSETQRNKGNFPGRFSGRQFSNSRSEMNVSTLELGDSALYLCASSFTGDSYEQYFGPGTRLTVT.

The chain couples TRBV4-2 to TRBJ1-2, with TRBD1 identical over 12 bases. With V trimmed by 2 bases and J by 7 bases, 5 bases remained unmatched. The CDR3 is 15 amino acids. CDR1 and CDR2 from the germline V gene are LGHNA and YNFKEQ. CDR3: CASSQPGQGAGGYTF. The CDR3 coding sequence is TGTGCCAGCAGCCAACCGGGACAGGGGGCGGGTGGCTACACCTTC.

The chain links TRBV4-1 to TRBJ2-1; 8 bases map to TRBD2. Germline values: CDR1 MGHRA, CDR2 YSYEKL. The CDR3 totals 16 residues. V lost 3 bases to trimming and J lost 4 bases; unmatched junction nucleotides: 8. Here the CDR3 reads CASSHSSGGPYNEQFF. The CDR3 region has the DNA TGCGCCAGCAGCCATTCCAGCGGGGGCCCGTACAATGAGCAGTTCTTC.

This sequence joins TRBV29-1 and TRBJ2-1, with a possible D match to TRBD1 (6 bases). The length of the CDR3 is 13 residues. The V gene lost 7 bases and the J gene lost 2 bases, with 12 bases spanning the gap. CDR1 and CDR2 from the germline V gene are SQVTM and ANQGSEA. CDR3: CSANRDTYNEQFF. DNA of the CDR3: TGCAGCGCTAACCGGGACACCTACAATGAGCAGTTCTTC.

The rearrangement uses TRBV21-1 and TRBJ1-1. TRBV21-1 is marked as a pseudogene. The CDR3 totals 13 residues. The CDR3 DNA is TGTGCCAGCAGCAAACAGAGAGGGACTGAAGCTTTCTTT. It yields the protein CASSKQRGTEAFF.

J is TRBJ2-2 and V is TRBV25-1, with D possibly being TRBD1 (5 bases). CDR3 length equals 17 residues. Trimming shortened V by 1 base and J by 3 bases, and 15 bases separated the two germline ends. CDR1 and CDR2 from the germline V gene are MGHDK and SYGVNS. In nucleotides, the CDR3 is TGTGCCAGCAGTGAATTTAGGGGAAAGGGTTACACCGGGGAGCTGTTTTTT. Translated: CASSEFRGKGYTGELFF.

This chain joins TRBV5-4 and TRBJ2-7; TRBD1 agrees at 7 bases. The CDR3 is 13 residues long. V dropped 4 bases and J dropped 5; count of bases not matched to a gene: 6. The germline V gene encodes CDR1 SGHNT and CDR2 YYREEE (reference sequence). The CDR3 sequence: CASSPTGLDEQYF. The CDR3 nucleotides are TGTGCCAGCAGCCCGACAGGGTTGGACGAGCAGTACTTC.

CDR3 sequence: CASSGQGSAANEKLFF. The CDR3 nucleotides are TGTGCCAGCTCAGGCCAGGGGTCTGCCGCTAATGAAAAACTGTTTTTT. This chain links TRBV18 with TRBJ1-4; tentative D call: TRBD1 (6 bases). The CDR3 totals 16 residues. Germline CDR1 reads KGHSH; CDR2 reads LQKENI. Trimming removed 5 bases at V and 3 bases at J, with 16 bases between.

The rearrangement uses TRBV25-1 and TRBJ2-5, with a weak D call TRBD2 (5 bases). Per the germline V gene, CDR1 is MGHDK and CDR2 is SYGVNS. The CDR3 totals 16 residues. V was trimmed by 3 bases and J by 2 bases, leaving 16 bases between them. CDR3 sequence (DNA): TGTGCCAGCAGTGATAGAGAGGGAGTTTCACAAGAGACCCAGTACTTC. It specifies CASSDREGVSQETQYF. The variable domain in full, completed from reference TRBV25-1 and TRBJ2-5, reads EADIYQTPRYLVIGTGKKITLECSQTMGHDKMYWYQQDPGMELHLIHYSYGVNSTEKGDLSSESTVSRIRTEHFPLTLESARPSHTSQYLCASSDREGVSQETQYFGPGTRLLVL.

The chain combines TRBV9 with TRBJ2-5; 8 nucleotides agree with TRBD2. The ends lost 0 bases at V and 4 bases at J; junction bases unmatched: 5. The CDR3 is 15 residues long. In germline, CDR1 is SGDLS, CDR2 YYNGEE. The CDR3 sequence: CASSVDSGGVETQYF. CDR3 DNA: TGTGCCAGCAGCGTAGATTCCGGGGGGGTAGAGACCCAGTACTTC.

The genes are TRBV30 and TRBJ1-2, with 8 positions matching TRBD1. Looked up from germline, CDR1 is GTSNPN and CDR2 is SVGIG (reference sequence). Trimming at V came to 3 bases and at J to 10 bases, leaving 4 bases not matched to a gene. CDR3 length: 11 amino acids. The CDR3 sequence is CAWSRTGPYTF. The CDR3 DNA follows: TGTGCCTGGAGCCGGACAGGGCCCTACACCTTC.

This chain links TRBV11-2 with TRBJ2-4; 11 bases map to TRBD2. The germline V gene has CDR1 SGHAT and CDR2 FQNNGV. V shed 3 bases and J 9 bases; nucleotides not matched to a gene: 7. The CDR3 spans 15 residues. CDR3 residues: CASSFSTSGGPIQYF. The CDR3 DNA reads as TGTGCCAGCAGCTTTAGTACTAGCGGGGGACCCATTCAGTACTTC.

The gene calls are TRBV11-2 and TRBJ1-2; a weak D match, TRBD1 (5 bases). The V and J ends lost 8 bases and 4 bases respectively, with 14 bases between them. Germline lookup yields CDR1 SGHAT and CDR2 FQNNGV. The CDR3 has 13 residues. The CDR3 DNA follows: TGTGCCAGCCAAGCAAGGGGCGGCTATGGCTACACCTTC. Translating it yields CASQARGGYGYTF.

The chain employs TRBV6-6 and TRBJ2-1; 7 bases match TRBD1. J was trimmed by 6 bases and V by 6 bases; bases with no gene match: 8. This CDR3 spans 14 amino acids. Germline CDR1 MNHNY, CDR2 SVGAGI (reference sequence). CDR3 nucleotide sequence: TGTGCCAGCAGCATCAGGGGGTTGACCAATGAGCAGTTCTTC. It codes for CASSIRGLTNEQFF.

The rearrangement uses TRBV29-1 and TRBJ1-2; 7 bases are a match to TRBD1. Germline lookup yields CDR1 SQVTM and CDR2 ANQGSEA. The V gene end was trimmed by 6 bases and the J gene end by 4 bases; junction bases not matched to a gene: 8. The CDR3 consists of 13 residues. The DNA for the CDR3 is TGCAGCGTCGTACAGGGGACGTTCTATGGCTACACCTTC. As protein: CSVVQGTFYGYTF.

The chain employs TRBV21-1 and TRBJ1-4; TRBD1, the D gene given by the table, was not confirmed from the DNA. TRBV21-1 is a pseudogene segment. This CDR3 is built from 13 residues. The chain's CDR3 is CATPRGPNEKLFF. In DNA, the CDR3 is TGTGCCACCCCGAGGGGGCCTAATGAAAAACTGTTTTTT.